One sample yielded the 10 T cell receptor beta chains listed below, sequenced in a study of Graves' ophthalmopathy and Graves' hyperthyroidism. The study amplified TCR beta CDR3 regions using RNA transcripts. HTBI-primed RT-PCR formed the first round, and a multiplex PCR formed the second. Each CDR3 protein gets one entry after TCRdb re-called the multiplex PCR reads with MiXCR. Of about 620,000 distinct CDR3 sequences in the sample, approximately 21% were seen once. The sequenced material came from peripheral blood. The receptors come from a woman aged 18 to 35 with stable Graves' hyperthyroidism. Some clones in this sample may be carry-over from other donors' samples.

J is TRBJ1-5 and V is TRBV5-1; maybe TRBD1 (5 bases). V lost 0 bases and J lost 5, with 9 bases in between. Germline V lookup: CDR1 SGHRS, CDR2 YFSETQ. The CDR3 extends over 14 amino acids. The CDR3 reads CASSLAPGDQPQHF. CDR3 bases: TGCGCCAGCAGCTTGGCCCCGGGGGATCAGCCCCAGCATTTT.

This clonotype was picked up many times. The V gene is TRBV7-8, the J gene TRBJ2-5, with 7 bases that match TRBD2. The V gene's germline CDR1 is SGHVS and CDR2 FQNEAQ. The ends lost 0 bases at V and 3 bases at J; junction bases unmatched: 4. The CDR3 totals 15 residues. The CDR3 here is CASSLARGGEETQYF. Written as DNA, the CDR3 is TGTGCCAGCAGCTTAGCCCGTGGGGGGGAAGAGACCCAGTACTTC. The complete variable domain, with remaining parts taken from reference TRBV7-8 and TRBJ2-5, reads GAGVSQSPRYKVAKRGQDVALRCDPISGHVSLFWYQQALGQGPEFLTYFQNEAQLDKSGLPSDRFFAERPEGSVSTLKIQRTQQEDSAVYLCASSLARGGEETQYFGPGTRLLVL.

The CDR3 DNA reads TGTGCCACCAGCTCCCGAGGAGGGAACTATGGCTACACCTTC. Translating it yields CATSSRGGNYGYTF. The J gene is TRBJ1-2, the V gene TRBV15; unclear D gene. The CDR3 loop spans 14 amino acids. The germline V and J ends were trimmed by 5 bases and 2 bases, with 12 bases remaining between them. Germline values: CDR1 LNHNV, CDR2 YYDKDF (reference sequence).

At least ten counts were recorded for this clonotype. The V gene is TRBV6-1, the J gene TRBJ1-1; D is perhaps TRBD1 (6 bases). V dropped 3 bases and J dropped 1 base, with 12 bases sitting between them. Germline CDR1 MNHNS, CDR2 SASEGT. The CDR3 runs to 15 residues. The CDR3 bases are TGTGCCAGCAGTGAGTTTACGGGGGCGAACACTGAAGCTTTCTTT. Residues: CASSEFTGANTEAFF.

This clonotype was seen only once. This rearrangement joins TRBV6-5 to TRBJ2-7, with D possibly being TRBD1 (5 bases). Germline V gene sequence: CDR1 MNHEY, CDR2 SVGAGI. The CDR3 loop spans 15 amino acids. Trimming pared 4 bases from V and 0 bases from J, leaving 13 bases between. This CDR3 reads CASSSGPATSYEQYF. The CDR3 nucleotides read TGTGCCAGCAGTTCAGGGCCGGCAACCTCCTACGAGCAGTACTTC.

The sample holds many counts of this clonotype. The rearrangement links TRBV20-1 to TRBJ2-4; D uncertain. The ends were cut back, 3 bases at V and 0 bases at J, with 9 bases in the middle. Germline V lookup: CDR1 DFQATT, CDR2 SNEGSKA (reference sequence). The CDR3 runs 14 residues. CDR3 bases: TGCAGTGCTAGGGGTGAGATAGCCAAAAACATTCAGTACTTC. It encodes CSARGEIAKNIQYF.

This clonotype has ten or more counts. V usage is TRBV6-2 or TRBV6-3 and J usage is TRBJ2-7; 10 bases match TRBD1. The CDR3 has 19 residues. V lost 3 bases to trimming and J lost 5 bases; unmatched junction nucleotides: 19. The germline CDR1 and CDR2 sequences are MNHEY and SVGEGT. CDR3 sequence (DNA): TGTGCCAGCAGTTATACCCTTGGGACAGGGGCGACTAGGGTAGACGAGCAGTACTTC. Its protein is CASSYTLGTGATRVDEQYF.

The chain recombines TRBV4-1 with TRBJ2-7; 9 nucleotides align to TRBD2. After removal of 1 base from V and 6 bases from J, the junction contained 7 bases not matched to a gene. The CDR3 runs 15 residues. Germline CDR1 MGHRA, CDR2 YSYEKL. CDR3 residues: CASSQGALAGREQYF. The CDR3 bases are TGCGCCAGCAGCCAAGGAGCACTAGCGGGTCGCGAGCAGTACTTC.

The sample holds many counts of this clonotype. V usage is TRBV18 and J usage is TRBJ2-5; TRBD2 aligns across 7 bases. Germline lookup yields CDR1 KGHSH and CDR2 LQKENI. This CDR3 spans 13 amino acids. After removal of 3 bases from V and 4 bases from J, the junction contained 2 bases not matched to a gene. Written as DNA, the CDR3 is TGTGCCAGCTCACCGAGCGGGGCAGAGACCCAGTACTTC. Translated: CASSPSGAETQYF. The full variable domain, its missing parts supplied by reference TRBV18 and TRBJ2-5, is NAGVMQNPRHLVRRRGQEARLRCSPMKGHSHVYWYRQLPEEGLKFMVYLQKENIIDESGMPKERFSAEFPKEGPSILRIQQVVRGDSAAYFCASSPSGAETQYFGPGTRLLVL.

This clonotype has at least ten counts. The CDR3 DNA follows: TGTGCCAGCAGTTACGGTGCGGGGGGGAACACCGGGGAGCTGTTTTTT. It specifies CASSYGAGGNTGELFF. The chain is built from TRBV6-5 and TRBJ2-2; TRBD2 matches at 8 bases. V gave up 2 bases and J gave up 1 base; unmatched junction bases: 3. There are 16 residues in the CDR3. From germline, CDR1 is MNHEY and CDR2 SVGAGI.